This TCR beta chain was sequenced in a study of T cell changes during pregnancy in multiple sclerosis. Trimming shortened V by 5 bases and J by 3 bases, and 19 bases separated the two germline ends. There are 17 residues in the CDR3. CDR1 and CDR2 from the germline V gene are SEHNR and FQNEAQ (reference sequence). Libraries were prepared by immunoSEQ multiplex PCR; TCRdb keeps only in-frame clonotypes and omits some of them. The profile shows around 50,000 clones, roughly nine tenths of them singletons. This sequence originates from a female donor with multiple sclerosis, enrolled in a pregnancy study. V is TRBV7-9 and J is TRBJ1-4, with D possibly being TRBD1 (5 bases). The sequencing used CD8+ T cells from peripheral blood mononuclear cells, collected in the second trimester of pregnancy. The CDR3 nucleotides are TGTGCCAGCAGCCGACCGACAGTCTTAAATTCTAATGAAAAACTGTTTTTT. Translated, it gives CASSRPTVLNSNEKLFF.